This T cell receptor beta chain is from a study of cytomegalovirus exposure and HLA in healthy donors. Points from the study as a whole: It was taken for granted in presence/absence analyses that sequencing depth across donors was roughly uniform. Productive status was seen about 87% or about 30% of the time for most TCR beta V segments in an earlier analysis. Reported performance of the classifier showed diagnosis of cytomegalovirus status with high specificity and sensitivity.

This clone came up once. Its antigen is unidentified. The CDR3 sequence is 16 residues long. J was trimmed by 4 bases and V by 3 bases; bases with no gene match: 10. CDR1 and CDR2 (germline): ENHRY, SYGVKD. The PCR contained 60 Vbeta and 13 Jbeta primers. Clones were read by immunoSEQ multiplex PCR, and TCRdb kept only the in-frame ones, dropping some. Of approximately 210,000 clones listed, 79% are singletons. This TCR was recovered from a girl aged 10 to 17 in good health and CMV-seropositive. V is TRBV10-3 and J is TRBJ1-2; 8 positions agree with TRBD1. Sequencing was carried out using PBMCs. The CDR3 loop reads CAISDRVQGTGYGYTF. The CDR3 DNA follows: TGTGCCATCAGTGATCGGGTACAGGGGACAGGCTATGGCTACACCTTC.